This T cell receptor beta chain was captured in a study of PD-L1 blockade in urothelial cancer. CDR3 size: 15 residues. Looked up from germline, CDR1 is SGHTA and CDR2 is FQGNSA. V dropped 5 bases and J dropped 2 bases, with 13 bases sitting between them. TCRdb's table, derived via immunoSEQ multiplex PCR, lists solely in-frame clones and lacks some. The table has 55,000 to 70,000 clones, around 80% seen once; the top ten hold almost 4.5%. Sample: PBMCs, taken around atezolizumab (anti-PD-L1) treatment. The sequence was collected from a man aged 65 to 85 with urothelial cancer. The chain carries TRBV7-2 and TRBJ1-5, with D possibly being TRBD1 (5 bases). CDR3 sequence reads: CASSPRGVGNQPQHF. The DNA for the CDR3 is TGTGCCAGCAGCCCACGGGGGGTGGGCAATCAGCCCCAGCATTTT.